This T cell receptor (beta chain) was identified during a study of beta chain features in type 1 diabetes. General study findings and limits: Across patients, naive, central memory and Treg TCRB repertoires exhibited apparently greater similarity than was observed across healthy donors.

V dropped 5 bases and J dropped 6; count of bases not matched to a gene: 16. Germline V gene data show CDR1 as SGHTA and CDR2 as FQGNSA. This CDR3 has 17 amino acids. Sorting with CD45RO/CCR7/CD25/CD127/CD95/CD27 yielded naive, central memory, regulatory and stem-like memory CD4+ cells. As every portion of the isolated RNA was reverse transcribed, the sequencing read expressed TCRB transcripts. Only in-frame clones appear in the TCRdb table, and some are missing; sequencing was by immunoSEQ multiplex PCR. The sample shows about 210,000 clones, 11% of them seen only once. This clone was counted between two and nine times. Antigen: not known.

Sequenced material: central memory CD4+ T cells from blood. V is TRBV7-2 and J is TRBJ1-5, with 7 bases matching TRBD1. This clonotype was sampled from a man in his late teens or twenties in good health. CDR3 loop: CASSPGTVTFGGQPQHF. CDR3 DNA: TGTGCCAGCAGCCCCGGGACAGTCACTTTCGGGGGTCAGCCCCAGCATTTT.